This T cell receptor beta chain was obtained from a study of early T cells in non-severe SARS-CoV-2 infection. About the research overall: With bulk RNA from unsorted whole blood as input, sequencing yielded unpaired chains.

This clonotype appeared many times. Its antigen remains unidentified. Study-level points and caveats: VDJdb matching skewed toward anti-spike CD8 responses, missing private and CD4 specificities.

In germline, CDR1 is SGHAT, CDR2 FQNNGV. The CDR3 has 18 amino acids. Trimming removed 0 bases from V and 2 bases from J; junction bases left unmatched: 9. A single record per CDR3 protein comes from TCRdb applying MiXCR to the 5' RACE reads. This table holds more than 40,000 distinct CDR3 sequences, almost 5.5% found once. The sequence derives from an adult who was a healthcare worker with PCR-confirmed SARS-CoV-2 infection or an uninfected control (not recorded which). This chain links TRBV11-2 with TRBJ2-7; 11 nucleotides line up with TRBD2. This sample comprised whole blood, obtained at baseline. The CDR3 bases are TGTGCCAGCAGCTTAGATGAAACTAGCGGGAGATTAACCTACGAGCAGTACTTC. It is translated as CASSLDETSGRLTYEQYF. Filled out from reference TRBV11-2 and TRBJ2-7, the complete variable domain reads EAGVAQSPRYKIIEKRQSVAFWCNPISGHATLYWYQQILGQGPKLLIQFQNNGVVDDSQLPKDRFSAERLKGVDSTLKIQPAKLEDSAVYLCASSLDETSGRLTYEQYFGPGTRLTVT.